Sequencing of this TCR beta chain was carried out in a study of tumor and adjacent non-tumor tissue in lung cancer. Background on the study: Around 4.4 million productive TCRbeta reads were obtained per sample on average.

RNA was extracted from bulk tissue without any cell sorting. Between August and November 2014, newly diagnosed, chemotherapy-naive lung cancer patients underwent thoracic surgery in China. Concerning this clonotype: The antigen is not known. It is unclear where the CDR3 begins or ends on the DNA, so no DNA is shown, and the CDR3 is as TCRdb lists it.

The CDR3 sequence runs 15 residues, both termini included. In germline, CDR1 is SGHAT, CDR2 FQNNGV. Findings and caveats of the study: Significantly higher TCR diversity was found in tumor than normal lung. Top 100 clones took a larger repertoire share in normal lung.

A modified ARM-PCR protocol with three rounds of nested PCR amplified TCRbeta. TCRdb processed the multiplex PCR reads anew with MiXCR; each CDR3 protein has one entry. Altogether under 250,000 distinct CDR3 sequences are present, approximately 74% being singletons, with the ten largest covering less than 25%. This chain uses TRBV11-2 with TRBJ2-2; whether TRBD2, the table's D call, matches the DNA was not checked. Material: lung tumor tissue. This receptor was obtained from a man between 60 and 75 years old with non-small cell lung cancer. The CDR3 sequence is CTSSLVAGGTGELFF.